Sequencing of this T cell receptor (beta chain) was carried out in a study of cytomegalovirus exposure and HLA in healthy donors. The wider study: A prior analysis found 95 million to 140 million unique TCR beta sequences from around 190 million T cells.

Vbeta (60) and Jbeta (13) primers were used in the PCR. The method was immunoSEQ multiplex PCR; TCRdb's version includes in-frame clones alone and lacks a portion of them. This table has approximately 150,000 clones, 70% to 80% appearing once. This CDR3 contains 16 residues. Trimming removed 6 bases at V and 5 bases at J, with 20 bases between. Looked up from germline, CDR1 is SGHKS and CDR2 is YYEKEE (reference sequence). With respect to this clone: Its target is not known.

Study-wide findings and caveats: Certain sequence variants were highly shared and formed a cluster, and this cluster was likely a sequencing artifact. According to an earlier analysis, most TCR beta V segments yielded productive rearrangements about 90% or about 30% of the time. An ancestry cluster, one associated with Asian ancestry, reportedly showed fewer N-insertions than the approximately 650-donor mean in a later analysis.

Sequencing was done on a sample of PBMCs. This sequence was found in a woman in her forties or fifties in good health and CMV-seronegative. The gene calls are TRBV5-5 and TRBJ1-4; D might be TRBD1 (6 bases). CDR3 protein: CASNLQGLGPNEKLFF. CDR3 coding DNA: TGTGCCAGCAACTTACAGGGTTTGGGCCCCAATGAAAAACTGTTTTTT.